This TCR beta chain was sequenced in a study of CD8+ T cells in alopecia areata. Study-wide background: At a dose of 5 to 10 mg twice daily, oral tofacitinib was given to treated patients. The drug, tofacitinib, lasted 6 to 18 months, followed by 6 months off drug.

Notes on the study in general: Normal scalp showed lower clonality than lesional scalp, especially alopecia totalis/universalis.

J gave up 0 bases and V 5 bases, and 3 bases lay outside the gene matches. CDR1 is SEHNR, CDR2 FQNEAQ, per germline (reference sequence). The CDR3 spans 16 residues. Concerning this clone itself: The antigen is not known.

Sequencing relied on a cDNA template that was reverse transcribed from extracted RNA. Data came from immunoSEQ multiplex PCR; TCRdb stores just in-frame clones and leaves some out. The sample includes some 5,000 clones, less than 65% of them seen just once. Lesional scalp punch biopsies and peripheral blood came from alopecia areata patients. The chain combines TRBV7-9 with TRBJ2-1, with 11 bases matching TRBD2. The material sequenced was skin. This TCR was sampled from a human donor with alopecia areata. CDR3 sequence: CASSHTSGGSYNEQFF. The CDR3 region has the DNA TGTGCCAGCAGCCATACTAGCGGGGGCTCCTACAATGAGCAGTTCTTC.